The 16 T cell receptor beta chains below were found in one sample sequenced in a study of human T cells and chemical hapten exposure. TCRdb redid the calling of the RACE reads with MiXCR, one entry per CDR3 protein. The table lists 95,000 to 100,000 distinct CDR3 sequences, roughly 12% of them singletons. Time point indicated: patch test 1, 2 weeks after DPC sensitization. The treatment denotes: therapeutic diphenylcyclopropenone sensitization with weekly scalp DPC. The source material was whole blood, sampled in connection with sensitization to the hapten diphenylcyclopropenone (DPC). These receptors were collected from a woman in her 40s with alopecia areata. Some clones in this sample may be carry-over from other donors' samples.

The table lists this clonotype with a few counts. The V gene is TRBV11-3, the J gene TRBJ2-3, with 9 bases matching TRBD1. Germline CDR1 is SGHNT and CDR2 is YENEEA. The V segment lost 2 bases and the J segment 2 bases; nucleotides outside the gene matches: 11. The CDR3 is made up of 18 amino acids. The CDR3 DNA reads TGTGCCAGCAGCTTATCAACAGGGGGCCACGGCCCCACAGATACGCAGTATTTT. As protein: CASSLSTGGHGPTDTQYF.

This clonotype appeared a few times. The chain has TRBV7-2 and TRBJ2-1, with no clear D. CDR1 is SGHTA, CDR2 FQGNSA, per germline. This CDR3 has 12 residues. The V gene lost 1 base and the J gene lost 13 bases, with 11 bases spanning the gap. Here the CDR3 DNA reads TGTGCCAGCAGCTTAGAAAGAAACTCACAGTTCTTC. It codes for CASSLERNSQFF. Full variable domain (rest looked up from reference TRBV7-2 and TRBJ2-1): GAGVSQSPSNKVTEKGKDVELRCDPISGHTALYWYRQSLGQGLEFLIYFQGNSAPDKSGLPSDRFSAERTGGSVSTLTIQRTQQEDSAVYLCASSLERNSQFFGPGTRLTVL.

This clonotype was counted between two and nine times. The chain uses TRBV5-4 and TRBJ2-1, with D perhaps TRBD1 or TRBD2 (5 bases each). V lost 1 base, J lost 2 bases, and 13 bases lay in between. The CDR3 runs 16 residues. Germline V gene data show CDR1 as SGHNT and CDR2 as YYREEE (reference sequence). The CDR3: CASSLTASRAYNEQFF. The CDR3 nucleotides are TGTGCCAGCAGCTTGACGGCTAGCAGGGCCTACAATGAGCAGTTCTTC.

This clonotype has just a few counts. The chain employs TRBV11-2 and TRBJ2-1; D assignment may be TRBD1 or TRBD2 (5 bases each). Germline-derived CDR1 and CDR2 are SGHAT and FQNNGV. CDR3 length: 15 residues. The V gene lost 3 bases and the J gene lost 8 bases, with 17 bases spanning the gap. The CDR3 nucleotides read TGTGCCAGCAGCTTTAGGTCGGGACGGGTGCATGAGCAGTTCTTC. This sequence encodes CASSFRSGRVHEQFF.

This clonotype was detected many times. The J gene is TRBJ2-3, the V gene TRBV12-3 or TRBV12-4, with D perhaps matching TRBD2 (6 bases). Between the trimmed V and J ends, which lost 2 bases and 2 bases, there was a span of 8 bases. The CDR3 consists of 14 residues. CDR3 sequence: CASSLRLDTDTQYF. For the CDR3, the DNA is TGTGCCAGCAGTTTAAGACTAGACACAGATACGCAGTATTTT.

This clonotype was found a few times. The rearrangement joins TRBV20-1 to TRBJ2-1; D not certain. The V end lost 3 bases, the J end lost 6 bases, and 9 bases lay between the germline ends. This CDR3 is built from 12 residues. Germline V CDR1 and CDR2: DFQATT, SNEGSKA (reference sequence). The chain's CDR3 is CSASGRVNEQFF. In DNA, the CDR3 is TGCAGTGCTAGTGGAAGGGTCAATGAGCAGTTCTTC.

This clonotype was recorded a few times. The V gene is TRBV15, the J gene TRBJ1-6, with TRBD1 as a possible D gene (5 bases). CDR1 is LNHNV and CDR2 is YYDKDF in the germline V gene (reference sequence). V was clipped by 5 bases and J by 7 bases, with 21 bases between them. This CDR3 contains 17 residues. The CDR3: CATSAQFGAELNSPLHF. DNA for the CDR3: TGTGCCACCAGCGCCCAGTTTGGGGCAGAACTCAATTCACCCCTCCACTTT.

This clonotype was counted ten times or more. The chain combines TRBV7-9 with TRBJ2-5; D might be TRBD1 or TRBD2, each matching 5 bases. CDR3 length equals 14 residues. The germline V gene has CDR1 SEHNR and CDR2 FQNEAQ (reference sequence). V was cut by 5 bases and J by 2 bases, with 12 bases left in between. The CDR3 is CASSPGASQETQYF. DNA of the CDR3: TGTGCCAGCAGCCCCGGGGCCTCACAAGAGACCCAGTACTTC.

This clonotype was observed a handful of times. The chain combines TRBV28 with TRBJ1-6, with D possibly matching TRBD1 (6 bases). V was cut by 6 bases and J by 11 bases, with 14 bases left in between. Germline loops: CDR1 MDHEN, CDR2 SYDVKM. The CDR3 contains 13 residues. The CDR3 DNA is TGTGCCAGCAGGGACAGTATGAAGACACCCCTCCACTTT. It specifies CASRDSMKTPLHF.

The chain joins TRBV4-1 to TRBJ2-7; the D gene is possibly TRBD2 (5 bases). The CDR3 consists of 12 residues. CDR1 and CDR2 from the germline V gene are MGHRA and YSYEKL. V lost 4 bases and J 12 bases, leaving 16 bases between the germline ends. Written as DNA, the CDR3 is TGCGCCAGCAGCCGATTTCCGGGAAACCCGTACTTC. Translation gives CASSRFPGNPYF.

The V and J genes are TRBV7-2 and TRBJ2-3; D remains ambiguous. Trimming pared 5 bases from V and 8 bases from J, leaving 14 bases between. Germline-derived CDR1 and CDR2 are SGHTA and FQGNSA. The CDR3 has 13 amino acids. CDR3 region: CASSRTPKTTQYF. The CDR3 DNA follows: TGTGCCAGCAGCCGAACCCCTAAGACTACGCAGTATTTT.

This clonotype was detected a few times. The J gene is TRBJ2-1, the V gene TRBV5-1; D is unclear. V was cut by 0 bases and J by 6 bases, with 16 bases left in between. Per the germline V gene, CDR1 is SGHRS and CDR2 is YFSETQ. This CDR3 is built from 16 residues. CDR3 coding DNA: TGCGCCAGCAGCTTGGCCGGGCCACATGGCGGCAATGAGCAGTTCTTC. This encodes CASSLAGPHGGNEQFF.

This clonotype appeared a few times. The chain combines TRBV7-3 with TRBJ2-2; TRBD1 matches at 7 bases. V lost 6 bases and J lost 0; bases outside the gene matches: 4. This CDR3 comprises 15 residues. The V gene's germline CDR1 is SGHTA and CDR2 FQGTGA. CDR3 sequence reads: CASRKTGTNTGELFF. As DNA, the CDR3 is TGTGCCAGCAGGAAGACAGGGACGAACACCGGGGAGCTGTTTTTT.

In its sample, this clonotype was seen a few times. The CDR3 DNA is TGTGCCACCGTCGGGACAGGGAACTACGAGCAGTACTTC. It translates to CATVGTGNYEQYF. The chain recombines TRBV2 with TRBJ2-7, with TRBD1 matching over 9 bases. The germline gives CDR1 SNHLY, CDR2 FYNNEI. This CDR3 has 13 residues. Losses at the gene ends were 10 bases for V and 3 bases for J; bases not matched to a gene: 7.

This chain uses TRBV9 with TRBJ2-3; TRBD2 matches at 7 bases. Germline-derived CDR1 and CDR2 are SGDLS and YYNGEE. The CDR3 runs to 14 residues. Unmatched junction bases numbered 6, after V lost 4 bases and J lost 4 bases. CDR3 region: CASSPRESADTQYF. The DNA for the CDR3 is TGTGCCAGCAGCCCGCGGGAGTCTGCAGATACGCAGTATTTT.

The genes are TRBV6-5 and TRBJ2-3; 10 nucleotides match TRBD2. The trim removed 10 bases at V and 3 bases at J, leaving 7 bases unmatched. CDR1 is MNHEY, CDR2 SVGAGI, per germline. The CDR3 totals 14 residues. The CDR3 region has the DNA TGTGCCACTCGGACTAGCGGAGGGACAGATACGCAGTATTTT. This gives the protein CATRTSGGTDTQYF.